This T cell receptor beta chain was obtained from a study of cytomegalovirus exposure and HLA in healthy donors. Overall study context: Researchers previously reported finding 117 million unique TCR beta sequences from 150 million to 200 million T cells. The study, taken as a whole, reports: The listing of roughly 160 TCR beta chains classed them as cytomegalovirus-associated. Sequencing likely generated an artifact that appeared as a cluster of highly shared sequence variants.

Concerning this clone: Its target is not known.

The primer mix had 60 Vbeta and 13 Jbeta primers. Repertoires were generated with immunoSEQ multiplex PCR, while TCRdb's copy carries only in-frame clones and drops some. The table gives 140,000 to 150,000 clones; the top ten clones make up approximately 1% of it. The material sequenced was PBMCs. The receptor's source is a male donor in good health and CMV-seronegative.

CDR3 protein: CASSPMGSPFSYNEQFF. The CDR3 bases are TGTGCCAGCTCACCCATGGGGAGTCCCTTCTCCTACAATGAGCAGTTCTTC. The chain joins TRBV18 to TRBJ2-1, with D tentatively TRBD2 (5 bases). This CDR3 comprises 17 residues. Germline V gives CDR1 KGHSH, CDR2 LQKENI. Trimming cost V 3 bases and J 0 bases, with 15 bases left between them.